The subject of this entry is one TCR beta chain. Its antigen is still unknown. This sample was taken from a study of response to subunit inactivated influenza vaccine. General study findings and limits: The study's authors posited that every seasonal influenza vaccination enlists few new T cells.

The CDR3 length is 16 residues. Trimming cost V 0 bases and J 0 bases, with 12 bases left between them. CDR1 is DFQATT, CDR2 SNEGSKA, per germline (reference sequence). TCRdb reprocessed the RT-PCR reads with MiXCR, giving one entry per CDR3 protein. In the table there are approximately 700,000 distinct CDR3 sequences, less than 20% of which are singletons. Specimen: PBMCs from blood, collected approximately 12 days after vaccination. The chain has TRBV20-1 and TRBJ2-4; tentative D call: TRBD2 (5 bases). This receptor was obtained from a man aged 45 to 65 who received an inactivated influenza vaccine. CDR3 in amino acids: CSARDRDRVAKNIQYF. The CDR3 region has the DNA TGCAGTGCTAGAGATCGGGATCGTGTAGCCAAAAACATTCAGTACTTC.